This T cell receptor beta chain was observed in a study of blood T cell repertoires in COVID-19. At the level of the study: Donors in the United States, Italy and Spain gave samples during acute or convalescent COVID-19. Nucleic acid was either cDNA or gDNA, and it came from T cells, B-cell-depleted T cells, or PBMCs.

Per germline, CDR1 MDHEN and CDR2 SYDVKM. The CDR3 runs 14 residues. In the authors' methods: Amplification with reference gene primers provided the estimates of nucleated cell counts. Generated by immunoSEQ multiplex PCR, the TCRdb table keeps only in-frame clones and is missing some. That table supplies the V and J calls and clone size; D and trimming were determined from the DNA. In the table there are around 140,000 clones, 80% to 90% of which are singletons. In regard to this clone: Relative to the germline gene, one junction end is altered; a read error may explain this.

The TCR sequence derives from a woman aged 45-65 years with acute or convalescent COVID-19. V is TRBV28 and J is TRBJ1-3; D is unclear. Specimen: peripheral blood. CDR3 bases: TGTGCCAGCAGACAAATTGGAGGTGGAAATACCATATATTTT. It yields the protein CASRQIGGGNTIYF.